The 15 T cell receptor beta chains reported below all come from one sample, sequenced in a study of human T cells and chemical hapten exposure. One entry per CDR3 protein results from TCRdb running MiXCR on the RACE reads. Of 200,000 to 300,000 distinct CDR3 sequences listed, 8.6% are singletons. The time point: pre-sensitization, week 0. As to treatment: therapeutic diphenylcyclopropenone sensitization with weekly scalp DPC. This specimen was whole blood, taken in connection with sensitization to the hapten diphenylcyclopropenone (DPC). The source is a woman in her thirties or forties with alopecia areata. Some clones in this sample may be carry-over from other donors' samples.

This clonotype was seen many times. The rearrangement uses TRBV7-2 and TRBJ2-1; D may correspond to TRBD1 or TRBD2 (5 bases each). Germline V gene sequence: CDR1 SGHTA, CDR2 FQGNSA. CDR3 length: 13 amino acids. Trimming pared 5 bases from V and 5 bases from J, leaving 10 bases between. The CDR3 DNA reads as TGTGCCAGCAGCGCCGGGACCGACAATGAGCAGTTCTTC. This codes for CASSAGTDNEQFF.

A few counts support this clonotype. The CDR3: CASSPIGSVPYNEQFF. CDR3 bases: TGTGCCAGCAGTCCAATCGGGAGTGTCCCCTACAATGAGCAGTTCTTC. J is TRBJ2-1 and V is TRBV6-2 or TRBV6-3; maybe TRBD2 (6 bases). This CDR3 has 16 amino acids. V was pared by 5 bases and J by 2 bases, with 16 bases between. The germline V gene encodes CDR1 MNHEY and CDR2 SVGEGT.

This clonotype was detected ten times or more. The chain joins TRBV6-5 to TRBJ2-7; D is possibly TRBD1 (5 bases). This CDR3 is 13 amino acids long. V was cut by 3 bases and J by 7 bases, with 13 bases left in between. Germline V gene sequence: CDR1 MNHEY, CDR2 SVGAGI. CDR3 DNA sequence: TGTGCCAGCAGTTATACGACAGATCGTGAGCAGTACTTC. This encodes CASSYTTDREQYF.

The chain uses TRBV25-1 and TRBJ2-5, with D possibly being TRBD1 or TRBD2 (5 bases each). Looked up from germline, CDR1 is MGHDK and CDR2 is SYGVNS. V lost 3 bases and J 0 bases, leaving 14 bases between the germline ends. The CDR3 contains 16 residues. The CDR3 DNA reads TGTGCCAGCAGTGACAGCTCCCGGGACCACCAAGAGACCCAGTACTTC. It yields the protein CASSDSSRDHQETQYF. Based on the CDR3 plus reference TRBV25-1 and TRBJ2-5, the full variable domain is EADIYQTPRYLVIGTGKKITLECSQTMGHDKMYWYQQDPGMELHLIHYSYGVNSTEKGDLSSESTVSRIRTEHFPLTLESARPSHTSQYLCASSDSSRDHQETQYFGPGTRLLVL.

V usage is TRBV29-1 and J usage is TRBJ1-6; D gene uncertain. Germline V gene sequence: CDR1 SQVTM, CDR2 ANQGSEA. V was clipped by 4 bases and J by 3 bases, with 7 bases between them. The CDR3 is made up of 13 amino acids. CDR3 DNA: TGCAGCGTTGCCCGGGACTATAATTCACCCCTCCACTTT. Translated, it gives CSVARDYNSPLHF.

The chain is built from TRBV4-1 and TRBJ2-1; D uncertain. The CDR3 covers 14 residues. Germline V gives CDR1 MGHRA, CDR2 YSYEKL. Trimming stripped 1 base from V and 5 bases from J, with 9 bases between. For the CDR3, the DNA is TGCGCCAGCAGCCAAGCAAGCACGAACAATGAGCAGTTCTTC. This codes for CASSQASTNNEQFF.

This clonotype occurred a few times. The V and J genes are TRBV10-3 and TRBJ2-7; D may be TRBD1 (5 bases). V shed 2 bases and J shed 5 bases, with 16 bases lying between them. Looked up from germline, CDR1 is ENHRY and CDR2 is SYGVKD. The CDR3 length is 15 residues. The CDR3, as DNA: TGTGCCATCAGTGAGCGAGCAGGGTCAGGAGACGAGCAGTACTTC. Its protein is CAISERAGSGDEQYF.

This clonotype has just a few counts. The rearrangement uses TRBV28 and TRBJ2-7; 8 nucleotides line up with TRBD2. Germline loops: CDR1 MDHEN, CDR2 SYDVKM. The length of the CDR3 is 19 residues. Trimming at V came to 5 bases and at J to 4 bases, leaving 22 bases not matched to a gene. DNA of the CDR3: TGTGCCAGCAGTAACCTAGCGGGCAAAGCCTCGGTAGGGATTTACGAGCAGTACTTC. It is translated as CASSNLAGKASVGIYEQYF.

This clonotype was picked up a small number of times. The gene calls are TRBV7-6 and TRBJ2-5; D not resolved. Deletions cut 0 bases from V and 2 bases from J, with 4 bases between. The CDR3 is 13 amino acids. Germline assignment: CDR1 SGHVS and CDR2 FNYEAQ. Here the CDR3 reads CASSLAPQETQYF. For the CDR3, the DNA is TGTGCCAGCAGCTTAGCGCCGCAAGAGACCCAGTACTTC.

The V call is TRBV7-2, the J call TRBJ1-5; no reliable D call. Per the germline V gene, CDR1 is SGHTA and CDR2 is FQGNSA. The CDR3 has 14 amino acids. The V end lost 5 bases, the J end lost 1 base, and 9 bases lay between the germline ends. CDR3 nucleotide sequence: TGTGCCAGCAGCGTGGGTCCAAGCAATCAGCCCCAGCATTTT. It is translated as CASSVGPSNQPQHF.

In DNA, the CDR3 is TGTGCCAGCAGCTTAGTGAGGACTAGCGGGAGCAGTTTCACAGATACGCAGTATTTT. It codes for CASSLVRTSGSSFTDTQYF. The rearrangement uses TRBV7-2 and TRBJ2-3; 13 bases map to TRBD2. This CDR3 is 19 amino acids long. V shed 1 base, J shed 2 bases, and the junction held 9 bases outside the gene matches. The germline CDR1 and CDR2 sequences are SGHTA and FQGNSA.

This clonotype was seen ten or more times. The gene calls are TRBV5-1 and TRBJ2-7, with TRBD2 matching over 7 bases. Germline values: CDR1 SGHRS, CDR2 YFSETQ. The CDR3 consists of 14 residues. J was trimmed by 3 bases and V by 4 bases; bases with no gene match: 7. CDR3 nucleotide sequence: TGCGCCAGCAGCGATGGGACGGGAGGCTACGAGCAGTACTTC. As protein: CASSDGTGGYEQYF.

The chain links TRBV27 to TRBJ1-1; D gene uncertain. Deletions cut 6 bases from V and 5 bases from J, with 13 bases between. This CDR3 is 13 amino acids long. Germline-derived CDR1 and CDR2 are MNHEY and SMNVEV (reference sequence). CDR3 DNA: TGTGCCAGCAGGACGAGGGTAGGGACTGAAGCTTTCTTT. Amino acid sequence: CASRTRVGTEAFF.

The chain carries TRBV1 and TRBJ1-3; the table's TRBD1 call for D was not verified on the DNA. TRBV1 is marked as a pseudogene. The CDR3 is 15 amino acids. The CDR3 DNA follows: TGCACCAGCAGCCCTGACAGGGACTCTGGAAACACCATATATTTT. Its translation: CTSSPDRDSGNTIYF.

V and J are TRBV5-6 and TRBJ2-3; maybe TRBD2 (5 bases). The CDR3 runs 15 residues. Germline-derived CDR1 and CDR2 are SGHDT and YYEEEE. V was cut by 2 bases and J by 0 bases, with 10 bases left in between. CDR3 coding DNA: TGTGCCAGCAGCTTAGTGACTACTAGCACAGATACGCAGTATTTT. As protein: CASSLVTTSTDTQYF.